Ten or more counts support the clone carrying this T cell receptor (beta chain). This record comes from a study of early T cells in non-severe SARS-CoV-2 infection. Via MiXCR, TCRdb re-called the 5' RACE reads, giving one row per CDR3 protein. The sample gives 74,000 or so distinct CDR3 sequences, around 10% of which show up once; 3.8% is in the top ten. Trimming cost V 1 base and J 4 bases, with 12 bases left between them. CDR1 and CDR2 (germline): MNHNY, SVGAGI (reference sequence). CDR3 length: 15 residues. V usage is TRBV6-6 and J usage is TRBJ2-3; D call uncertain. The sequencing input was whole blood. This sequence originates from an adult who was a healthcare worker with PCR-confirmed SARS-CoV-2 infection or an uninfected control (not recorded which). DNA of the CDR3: TGTGCCAGCAGTTACTTACTATACTTGGCAGATACGCAGTATTTT. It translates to CASSYLLYLADTQYF.